A selection of T cell receptor beta chains follows, all from one sample in a study of T cell clonotyping in hematopoietic cell transplantation. TCRdb keeps only in-frame clones here, not all; method: immunoSEQ multiplex PCR. The table lists roughly 13,000 clones, around four fifths of them singletons, with 16% in the top ten. Material: peripheral blood mononuclear cells, obtained before stem cell transplant. The receptors shown here come from a man aged 55 to 70 with acute myeloid leukemia. Some clones in this sample may be carry-over from other donors' samples. CDR3s include the opening cysteine and the closing phenylalanine or tryptophan. A D gene is named only where the DNA matches it firmly. Clone size is not always given. Where it is, it says once, few, many or a class for expanded clones.

abundance	v_gene	j_gene	len	d_gene	CDR3nt	CDR3aa
-	TRBV4-1	TRBJ2-1	15	-	TGCGCCAGCAGCCAAGTTGGATTAGCGTACAATGAGCAGTTCTTC	CASSQVGLAYNEQFF
-	TRBV5-6	TRBJ2-1	11	-	TGTGCCAGCAGCACATACAATGAGCAGTTCTTC	CASSTYNEQFF
-	TRBV6-5	TRBJ2-5	14	-	TGTGCCAGCAGTTACTCAAGTGGTACGGGGACCCAGTACTTC	CASSYSSGTGTQYF
few	TRBV14	TRBJ2-5	12	-	TGTGCCAGCAGCCAACCCCAAGAGACCCAGTACTTC	CASSQPQETQYF
-	TRBV11-2	TRBJ2-2	16	TRBD1	TGTGCCAGCAGCCCCGTTGGGACAGGGAAGCCCGGGGAGCTGTTTTTT	CASSPVGTGKPGELFF
-	TRBV20-1	TRBJ1-1	11	TRBD1	TGCAGGTTGACAGGGGGCACTGAAGCTTTCTTT	CRLTGGTEAFF
-	TRBV29-1	TRBJ2-5	12	TRBD1	TGCAGCTTTTCGACAGGGGGGGAGACCCAGTACTTC	CSFSTGGETQYF
-	TRBV7-9	TRBJ2-5	16	-	TGTGCCAGCATCGGCTTTAGGCAAGATATTCAAGAGACCCAGTACTTC	CASIGFRQDIQETQYF
-	TRBV5-1	TRBJ2-5	16	-	TGCGCCAGCAGCTTGGCTAGCGATACCTCCCAAGAGACCCAGTACTTC	CASSLASDTSQETQYF
-	TRBV30	TRBJ1-5	13	-	TGTGCCTGGAGGGGGGCGTATGGTCAGCCCCAGCATTTT	CAWRGAYGQPQHF
few	TRBV11-2	TRBJ2-5	13	-	TGTGCCAGCAGCTTAGGGACCGCAGGGACCCAGTACTTC	CASSLGTAGTQYF
-	TRBV2	TRBJ2-1	15	TRBD2	TGTGCCAGCAGTGACAGGGGACTAGGCTTCAATGAGCAGTTCTTC	CASSDRGLGFNEQFF
once	TRBV27	TRBJ1-1	15	-	TGTGCCAGCAGTTTCCTGACAGCGATGAACACTGAAGCTTTCTTT	CASSFLTAMNTEAFF
-	TRBV7-2	TRBJ1-5	13	-	TGTGCCAGCAGCTTAGCGGAGAATCAGCCCCAGCATTTT	CASSLAENQPQHF
-	TRBV2	TRBJ2-5	14	-	TGTGCCAGCGGTCTTTCGGGGGTCCAAGAGACCCAGTACTTC	CASGLSGVQETQYF
few	TRBV6-5	TRBJ2-3	12	-	TGTGCCAGCAGTTCCCACACAGATACGCAGTATTTT	CASSSHTDTQYF
-	TRBV5-1	TRBJ2-3	14	-	TGCGCCAGCAGCTTGGACCTTTCAATAGATACGCAGTATTTT	CASSLDLSIDTQYF
-	TRBV6-1	TRBJ2-3	17	-	TGTGCCAGCAGTGATCGGATGGGACGGACTAGCACAGATACGCAGTATTTT	CASSDRMGRTSTDTQYF
once	TRBV5-1	TRBJ2-3	15	TRBD1	TGCGCCAGCAGCGGACAGGGACAGGGCACAGATACGCAGTATTTT	CASSGQGQGTDTQYF
-	TRBV2	TRBJ2-7	13	-	TGTGCCAGCACTCGGACGGTGACCTACGAGCAGTACTTC	CASTRTVTYEQYF
-	TRBV5-6	TRBJ1-2	15	-	TGTGCCAGCAGCTTGGAGTCTTCAGAGGGCTATGGCTACACCTTC	CASSLESSEGYGYTF
medium-sized	TRBV19	TRBJ1-4	15	-	TGTGCCAGTAGTTCGTGGGCAGCTAATAATGAAAAACTGTTTTTT	CASSSWAANNEKLFF
-	TRBV11-3	TRBJ1-1	15	TRBD1	TGTGCCAGCAGCCATGATGACAGGGAAGGGACTGAAGCTTTCTTT	CASSHDDREGTEAFF
-	TRBV6-5	TRBJ1-1	13	-	TGTGCCAGCAGCCAGGGTGGCGACACTGAAGCTTTCTTT	CASSQGGDTEAFF
-	TRBV2	TRBJ1-4	16	-	TGTGCCAGCGAGGGCACTGAGGGAAACCCAAATGAAAAACTGTTTTTT	CASEGTEGNPNEKLFF
-	TRBV4-1	TRBJ2-7	15	-	TGCGCCAGCAGCCAAGTTAGGCCAGGCATCTACGAGCAGTACTTC	CASSQVRPGIYEQYF
-	TRBV5-1	TRBJ2-2	16	TRBD2	TGCGCCAGCAGCCCGTCGGGACTAACTAACACCGGGGAGCTGTTTTTT	CASSPSGLTNTGELFF
-	TRBV30	TRBJ1-1	14	-	TGTGCCTGGAGTATGGGGGTAGGGGACACTGAAGCTTTCTTT	CAWSMGVGDTEAFF
few	TRBV28	TRBJ2-1	14	TRBD1	TGTGCCAGCTCGATTCGGGACAGGGGTAATGAGCAGTTCTTC	CASSIRDRGNEQFF
-	TRBV5-1	TRBJ2-7	13	-	TGCGCCAGTACGGACAGACTTGCCTACGAGCAGTACTTC	CASTDRLAYEQYF
-	TRBV7-9	TRBJ1-4	15	-	TGTGCCAGCAGCTCCAGGACAGCACTTAATGAAAAACTGTTTTTT	CASSSRTALNEKLFF
-	TRBV2	TRBJ1-5	12	-	TGTGCCAGCAGCGGGTTAGTACAGCCCCAGCATTTT	CASSGLVQPQHF
-	TRBV2	TRBJ2-5	12	-	TGTGCCAGCAGTGGGCGGGAAGAGACCCAGTACTTC	CASSGREETQYF
once	TRBV6-5	TRBJ2-7	13	TRBD1	TGTGCCAGCATCACGCCTGGACAGGGGCAGCAGTACTTC	CASITPGQGQQYF
-	TRBV5-1	TRBJ1-2	14	-	TGCGCCAGCAGCTTGGTCGGGGTTGACTATGGCTACACCTTC	CASSLVGVDYGYTF
-	TRBV18	TRBJ2-5	14	TRBD1	TGTGCCAGCTCACCACCGACAGGGGGAGAGACCCAGTACTTC	CASSPPTGGETQYF
-	TRBV27	TRBJ2-7	13	TRBD1	TGTGCCAGCAGTTTGGGGACAGGGGGCGAGCAGTACTTC	CASSLGTGGEQYF
-	TRBV9	TRBJ2-5	15	TRBD2	TGTGCCAGCAGCGCCAGCGGGGGGGCCGAAGAGACCCAGTACTTC	CASSASGGAEETQYF
once	TRBV5-1	TRBJ1-2	14	TRBD1	TGCGCCACCTACCCCGGGACAGGGACCCGTGGCTACACCTTC	CATYPGTGTRGYTF
-	TRBV5-6	TRBJ1-2	14	-	TGTGCCAGCATCAAGGCGGGGGGGGTCGGCGGCTACACCTTC	CASIKAGGVGGYTF
-	TRBV4-1	TRBJ2-1	15	TRBD2	TGCGCCAGCAGCCCGGCGGGGGAATCCTACAATGAGCAGTTCTTC	CASSPAGESYNEQFF
-	TRBV5-1	TRBJ2-3	15	-	TGCGCCAGCAGCGGTGGTGGTTACAGCACAGATACGCAGTATTTT	CASSGGGYSTDTQYF
-	TRBV5-1	TRBJ1-1	16	-	TGCGCCAGCAGCTTGTACCGGGTTGGCTCGGACACTGAAGCTTTCTTT	CASSLYRVGSDTEAFF